This entry lists 27 T cell receptor delta chains sequenced from one sample in a study of DNA immune sequencing with unique molecular identifiers. A 32-plex genomic DNA assay used primers for all 8 TRDV and 4 TRDJ genes. The library had 12-nucleotide UMIs introduced over about 3 barcoding cycles, then a second adapter PCR. TCRdb ran CATT on the multiplex PCR reads. The repertoire has 4,000 to 6,000 delta-chain clones, approximately 11% of them found once; the top ten carry roughly 50%. The sequencing sample was made of gamma-delta T cells enriched from blood buffy coat, or unenriched PBMCs (not recorded which). These TCRs come from a human donor in good health.

This clone was counted at least ten times. The rearrangement joins TRDV2 to TRDJ1; possible D gene TRDD2, 9 bases. Germline values: CDR1 GEAIGNYY, CDR2 EKD. The CDR3 consists of 20 residues. V lost 1 base, J lost 4 bases, and 30 bases lay in between. The CDR3 nucleotides are TGTGCCTGTGACACAAGGCCTTCCTACGTGGTGGGGGATTGGATCGATAAACTCATCTTT. Translation: CACDTRPSYVVGDWIDKLIF.

In this sample, this clone turned up many times. Given a far larger clone just one base away, this is likely a sequencing read error. This same CDR3 is encoded by further DNA sequences in the sample. The chain is built from TRDV2 and TRDJ3; the D gene is possibly TRDD3 (5 bases). The germline CDR1 and CDR2 sequences are GEAIGNYY and EKD. This CDR3 has 19 residues. Here the CDR3 DNA reads TGTGCCTGTGACACGGGGGGGCTACGGAGCTCCTGGGACACTCGACAGATGTTTTTC. It is translated as CACDTGGLRSSWDTRQMFF.

This clone has only a few counts. The likely explanation is a read error, given a far larger clone one base away. The same CDR3 can be traced to other DNA sequences in this sample. The chain links TRDV2 to TRDJ3; D remains ambiguous. The CDR3 has 12 amino acids. Deletions cut 0 bases from V and 13 bases from J, with 6 bases between. CDR1 and CDR2 (germline): GEAIGNYY, EKD. The CDR3 sequence is CACDTGTRQMFF. CDR3 sequence (DNA): TGTGCCTGTGACACCGGCACTCGACAGATGTTTTTC.

In regard to this clone: TCRdb's listed protein matches a much larger clone and diverges from this DNA's translation at residue 7, likely through a read error; the protein shown comes from the DNA. The chain employs TRDV2 and TRDJ1; TRDD3 agrees at 9 bases. With 0 bases clipped from V and 0 bases from J, the junction kept 13 bases outside the gene matches. The length of the CDR3 is 19 residues. Germline lookup yields CDR1 GEAIGNYY and CDR2 EKD. The CDR3 bases are TGTGCCTGTGACACCTTGTTTTTACTGGGGGAAGAGTACACCGATAAACTCATCTTT. This sequence encodes CACDTLFLLGEEYTDKLIF.

V gene TRDV1 combines with J gene TRDJ2, with TRDD3 matching 8 bases. TCRdb lists no J gene, so it was determined here by aligning the DNA to germline. The V gene's germline CDR1 is TSWWSYY and CDR2 QGS. V lost 3 bases, J lost 0 bases, and 24 bases stayed unmatched. CDR3 length equals 23 residues. In nucleotides, the CDR3 is TGTGCTCTTGGGGATACTCCCCCGTACTGGGGGTTTTCCCGGGCCACTTTGACAGCACAACTCTTCTTT. It yields the protein CALGDTPPYWGFSRATLTAQLFF.

The chain joins TRDV1 to TRDJ1, with 10 bases matching TRDD3. TCRdb carries no J gene annotation; the J gene was assigned here by matching the DNA with germline. Germline-derived CDR1 and CDR2 are TSWWSYY and QGS. V lost 0 bases, J lost 3 bases, and 16 bases stayed unmatched. The CDR3 length is 20 residues. The CDR3 protein is CALGELTFLLMGDTPDKLIF. The CDR3 coding sequence is TGTGCTCTTGGGGAACTAACCTTTCTCTTGATGGGGGATACTCCCGATAAACTCATCTTT.

This clone was recorded many times. The V gene is TRDV2, the J gene TRDJ1; TRDD3 matches 7 bases. The germline gives CDR1 GEAIGNYY, CDR2 EKD. V shed 3 bases, J shed 0 bases, and the junction held 12 bases outside the gene matches. This CDR3 is 17 amino acids long. CDR3 residues: CACDGVGDHPNTDKLIF. The DNA of the CDR3 is TGTGCCTGTGACGGGGTGGGGGACCACCCCAACACCGATAAACTCATCTTT.

This clone was counted many times. Without a V gene call, the J gene is given as TRDJ1; whether TRDD3, the table's D call, matches the DNA was not checked. This CDR3 has 17 amino acids. The CDR3 is CACDRGGLLGGPDKLIF. The CDR3 DNA is TGTGCCTGTGATAGGGGGGGATTACTGGGGGGGCCCGATAAACTCATCTTT.

In this sample, this clone turned up a few times. A far larger clone is just one base off, so this is likely a read error. The sample holds other DNA sequences that translate to the same CDR3. The chain recombines TRDV2 with TRDJ1; 7 bases are a match to TRDD3. Trimming took 0 bases from V and 2 from J; bases not matched to a gene: 11. The CDR3 sequence is 17 residues long. Germline V CDR1 and CDR2: GEAIGNYY, EKD. In DNA form, the CDR3 reads TGTGCCTGTGACACCGTTGGTGGATACGCTGGGACCGATAAACTCATCTTT. Its protein product is CACDTVGGYAGTDKLIF.

This clone was observed at least ten times. The same CDR3 is also encoded by other DNA sequences in this sample. The chain combines TRDV2 with TRDJ1, with 7 positions matching TRDD3. The ends lost 1 base at V and 3 bases at J; junction bases unmatched: 22. The germline gives CDR1 GEAIGNYY, CDR2 EKD. The CDR3 contains 20 residues. The CDR3 here is CACDTVLGPSARGTADKLIF. CDR3 sequence (DNA): TGTGCCTGTGACACTGTACTGGGGCCCTCAGCCCGAGGTACCGCCGATAAACTCATCTTT.

There are many counts of this clone. The likely explanation is a read error, given a far larger clone one base away. V gene TRDV2 combines with J gene TRDJ1; TRDD3 aligns across 7 bases. The CDR3 runs to 18 residues. V dropped 0 bases and J dropped 4; count of bases not matched to a gene: 16. From germline, CDR1 is GEAIGNYY and CDR2 EKD. The CDR3 protein is CACDTVTTLGNNGDKLIF. CDR3 sequence (DNA): TGTGCCTGTGACACCGTAACCACACTGGGGAATAATGGCGATAAACTCATCTTT.

Comment on this clone: A read error likely explains this, since a far larger clone differs by one base. Other DNA variants within this sample encode the same CDR3. V usage is TRDV2 and J usage is TRDJ1, with D unclear. CDR3 length: 15 residues. In germline, CDR1 is GEAIGNYY, CDR2 EKD. The CDR3 bases are TGTGCCTGTGACACCGTAGGGAGTTACACCGATAAACTCATATTT. This gives the protein CACDTVGSYTDKLIF.

This clone has a handful of counts. Since a far larger clone is one base different, this is likely a read error. Other DNA sequences in the same sample also yield this CDR3. CDR3 residues: CAFSLPTSLWGIPFLTAQLFF. CDR3 DNA: TGTGCCTTTAGCCTTCCTACTTCTCTCTGGGGGATTCCTTTTTTGACAGCACAACTCTTCTTT. This rearrangement joins TRDV3 to TRDJ2; possibly TRDD2 or TRDD3 for D (9 bases each). CDR1 and CDR2 from the germline V gene are TVYSNPD and GDNSRS (reference sequence). The CDR3 sequence is 21 residues long. V gave up 0 bases and J gave up 1 base, with 30 bases separating them.

In regard to this clone: The likely explanation is a read error, given a far larger clone one base away. The identical CDR3 is also encoded by other nucleotide sequences in the sample. The chain joins TRDV2 to TRDJ1, with unresolved D. Germline V gene lookup returns CDR1 GEAIGNYY and CDR2 EKD. The CDR3 totals 15 residues. CDR3 amino acids: CACDTVGSYTDKLIF. Here the CDR3 DNA reads TGTGCCTGTGACACCGTAGGGAGTTACACCGACAAACTCATCTTT.

This clone showed up just a few times. This sequence joins TRDV1 and TRDJ1, with TRDD3 matching 11 bases. As TCRdb names no J gene, one was assigned here on the basis of a DNA match to germline. CDR3 length equals 24 residues. Per the germline V gene, CDR1 is TSWWSYY and CDR2 is QGS. The ends lost 0 bases at V and 0 bases at J; junction bases unmatched: 24. In DNA form, the CDR3 reads TGTGCTCTTGGGGAACTATGGTTCCTAACCGGGATGGGGGATACGAGGGGGTACACCGATAAACTCATCTTT. It specifies CALGELWFLTGMGDTRGYTDKLIF.

This clone was observed a few times. This probably arose from a read error, given a far larger clone one base away. Other DNA sequences within the sample encode an identical CDR3. The gene calls are TRDV2 and TRDJ2, with TRDD3 identical over 7 bases. The V segment lost 0 bases and the J segment 6 bases; nucleotides outside the gene matches: 12. Germline V gene data show CDR1 as GEAIGNYY and CDR2 as EKD. This CDR3 region has 17 residues. CDR3 region: CACDTGLGGPEAAQLFF. CDR3 sequence (DNA): TGTGCCTGTGACACCGGGCTGGGGGGACCCGAGGCAGCACAACTCTTCTTT.

Concerning this clone itself: TCRdb's protein for this DNA is that of a much larger clone and differs from the translation at residue 13, likely a read error; the protein shown is the DNA translation. V is TRDV2 and J is TRDJ1; 8 nucleotides agree with TRDD2. The CDR3 is 20 amino acids. The trim removed 3 bases at V and 4 bases at J, leaving 24 bases unmatched. Germline V lookup: CDR1 GEAIGNYY, CDR2 EKD. This CDR3 is CACDALPTSLGINGIDKLIF. The CDR3 DNA is TGTGCCTGTGACGCTCTTCCTACGTCTCTGGGAATAAACGGGATCGATAAACTCATCTTT.

To note about this clone: This DNA translates differently at residue 7 from the TCRdb protein, which is that of a much larger clone; a read error is likely, and the protein shown is the DNA's own translation. The chain uses TRDV2 and TRDJ1, with 11 bases fitting TRDD3. The CDR3 is 19 amino acids. Germline assignment: CDR1 GEAIGNYY and CDR2 EKD. V dropped 0 bases and J dropped 0; count of bases not matched to a gene: 11. The CDR3 is CACDTVLNWGISDTDKLIF. The CDR3 DNA reads TGTGCCTGTGACACCGTATTGAACTGGGGGATATCAGACACCGATAAACTCATCTTT.

This clone was counted only a few times. The rearrangement links TRAV14/DV4 to TRDJ1; 10 nucleotides agree with TRDD3. The J gene is not listed in TCRdb, so it was assigned here from a DNA match to germline. The CDR3 length is 20 residues. Germline CDR1 and CDR2: TSDPSYG and QGSYDQQN (reference sequence). With 1 base clipped from V and 0 bases from J, the junction kept 14 bases outside the gene matches. The CDR3: CAMREVSPTGGSGNTDKLIF. As DNA, the CDR3 is TGTGCAATGAGAGAGGTTTCCCCTACTGGGGGATCAGGGAACACCGATAAACTCATCTTT.

With respect to this clone: The TCRdb protein, from a much larger clone, departs from this DNA's translation at residue 3, likely by read error; the protein shown derives from the DNA. J is TRDJ3 and V is TRDV2, with TRDD3 matching over 13 bases. Germline CDR1 GEAIGNYY, CDR2 EKD. This CDR3 contains 20 residues. CDR3 protein: CAFDKVLGDTRSWDTRQMFF. CDR3 coding DNA: TGTGCCTTTGACAAAGTACTGGGGGATACGCGCTCCTGGGACACCCGACAGATGTTTTTC.

With regard to this clone: TCRdb attributes to this sequence the protein of a much larger clone, which differs from the DNA translation at residue 15; a read error is likely, and the protein displayed is translated from the DNA. CDR3 DNA: TGTGCCTGTGACACTCTGGGGGATGGAAAGTACACCGATAAACCCATCTTT. It translates to CACDTLGDGKYTDKPIF. This chain connects TRDV2 to TRDJ1; 9 bases are shared with TRDD3. The CDR3 extends over 17 amino acids. Per germline, CDR1 GEAIGNYY and CDR2 EKD.

This clone occurred a few times. TCRdb shows a much larger clone's protein in place of this DNA's translation, and the two differ at residue 7, likely through a read error; the protein shown is translated from the DNA. V and J are TRDV2 and TRDJ1; 9 positions match TRDD3. V lost 0 bases to trimming and J lost 4 bases; unmatched junction nucleotides: 5. The CDR3 extends over 15 amino acids. Per the germline V gene, CDR1 is GEAIGNYY and CDR2 is EKD. The CDR3: CACDTVFGGYDKLIF. The CDR3 bases are TGTGCCTGTGACACCGTTTTTGGGGGATACGATAAACTCATCTTT.

By proportion, this clone is medium-sized. This chain uses TRDV2 with TRDJ1, with D unresolved. The CDR3 loop spans 14 amino acids. Germline V gene sequence: CDR1 GEAIGNYY, CDR2 EKD. The germline V and J ends were trimmed by 0 bases and 1 base, with 8 bases remaining between them. The CDR3 spells CACDTVEVTDKLIF. CDR3 bases: TGTGCCTGTGACACCGTAGAAGTCACCGATAAACTCATCTTT.

A few counts support this clone. TCRdb has a much larger clone's protein, which differs at residue 15 from the translation of this DNA, likely because of a read error; what is shown is the protein translated from the DNA. V is TRDV2 and J is TRDJ1; TRDD3 matches 11 bases. This CDR3 has 19 residues. Germline CDR1 and CDR2: GEAIGNYY and EKD. CDR3 in amino acids: CACDTVSNWGISDTEKLIF. CDR3 DNA: TGTGCCTGTGACACCGTATCGAACTGGGGGATATCAGACACCGAAAAACTCATCTTT.

Details on this clone: The amino acid sequence in TCRdb belongs to a much larger clone and departs from this DNA's translation at residue 6, likely a sequencing read error; the sequence shown is translated from the DNA. DNA for the CDR3: TGTGCCTGCGATCTACAGGGGGACGCGTACACCGATAAACTCATCTTT. Encoded protein: CACDLQGDAYTDKLIF. V and J are TRDV2 and TRDJ1, with D perhaps matching TRDD3 (6 bases). The germline V gene encodes CDR1 GEAIGNYY and CDR2 EKD. This CDR3 has 16 amino acids. The germline V and J ends were trimmed by 7 bases and 0 bases, with 20 bases remaining between them.

This clone has only a few counts. With a far larger clone one base away, a read error is the likely cause. This sample also contains other DNA sequences that code for the same CDR3. CDR3 DNA: TGTGCCTGTGACACTTTACTGGGGAGCTCCTGGGACACCCGACAGATGTTTTTC. As protein: CACDTLLGSSWDTRQMFF. The V and J genes are TRDV2 and TRDJ3; 7 bases line up with TRDD3. There are 18 residues in the CDR3. Per germline, CDR1 GEAIGNYY and CDR2 EKD. V shed 1 base, J shed 0 bases, and the junction held 5 bases outside the gene matches.

A note on this clone: TCRdb attributes to this sequence the protein of a much larger clone, which differs from the DNA translation at residue 10; a read error is likely, and the protein displayed is translated from the DNA. V usage is TRDV2 and J usage is TRDJ1, with 11 bases lining up with TRDD3. Per the germline V gene, CDR1 is GEAIGNYY and CDR2 is EKD. The CDR3 is made up of 18 amino acids. The ends lost 3 bases at V and 0 bases at J; junction bases unmatched: 11. The CDR3 nucleotides read TGTGCCTGTGACCCTATACTGGGGGATATGCGGTACACCGATAAACTCATCTTT. Encoded protein: CACDPILGDMRYTDKLIF.